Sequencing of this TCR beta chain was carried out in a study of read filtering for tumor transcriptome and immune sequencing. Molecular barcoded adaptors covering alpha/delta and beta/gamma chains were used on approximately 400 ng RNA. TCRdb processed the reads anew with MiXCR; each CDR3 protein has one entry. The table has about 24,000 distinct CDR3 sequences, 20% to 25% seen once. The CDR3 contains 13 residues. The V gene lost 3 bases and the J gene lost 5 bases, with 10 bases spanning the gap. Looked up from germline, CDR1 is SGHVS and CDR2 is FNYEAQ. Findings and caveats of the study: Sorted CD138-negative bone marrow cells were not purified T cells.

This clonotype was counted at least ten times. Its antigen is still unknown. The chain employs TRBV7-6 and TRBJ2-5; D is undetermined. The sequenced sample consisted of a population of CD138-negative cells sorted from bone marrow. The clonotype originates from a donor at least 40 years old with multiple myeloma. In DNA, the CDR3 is TGTGCCAGCAGCTTCATCGGGCGGGAGACCCAGTACTTC. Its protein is CASSFIGRETQYF.